This TCR beta chain is drawn from a study of blood T cell repertoires in COVID-19. The CDR3 totals 14 residues. Germline V gene data show CDR1 as SNHLY and CDR2 as FYNNEI. The V and J ends lost 5 bases and 7 bases respectively, with 15 bases between them. Original analysis: Estimated nucleated cell counts came from reference gene primer amplification. The data were produced by immunoSEQ multiplex PCR, yet TCRdb's version contains in-frame clones alone and is incomplete. V and J calls and clone size are copied from that table; D and trimming were computed from the DNA. The data contain some 370,000 clones, 89% of them singletons.

The TCR comes from a man aged 40-55 years with acute or convalescent COVID-19. The rearrangement links TRBV2 to TRBJ1-5, with D tentatively TRBD1 (5 bases). What was sequenced was peripheral blood. CDR3 sequence: CASSPRVSRQPQHF. CDR3 bases: TGTGCCAGCAGTCCCAGGGTGTCGCGACAGCCCCAGCATTTT.